This TCR beta chain is from a study of T cell responses to AZD1222 COVID-19 vaccine (dated by TCRdb to the early 2020s). Some background on the complete study: A total of just over 230 trial participants underwent TCR sequencing, of whom about 200 had received two doses of AZD1222 and some 25 had received two doses of the MenACWY control vaccine. Trial participants were enrolled into age subgroups of 18-55, 56-69 and 70-plus years, which contained approximately 150, 30 and 60 TCR-sequenced participants, respectively. General study outcomes and caveats: Conclusions about previously exposed vaccinees were limited because only six AZD1222 recipients were SARS-CoV-2 seropositive at baseline. The vaccine-associated CD4 TCRs covered the entire spike protein, and the dominant responses fell in regions 160-218 and 743-854. Reportedly, close to half of the unique spike-specific TCRs recognized epitopes lying outside the regions that are mutated in the B.1.351 and B.1.1.7 variants. After two AZD1222 doses, both the breadth and the depth of spike-specific TCRs were significantly higher than at day 0 and than in MenACWY recipients. The 56-69-year group was small, and its depth increase did not reach significance, likely because of low power. No day 14 peak-response samples were available, so repertoires were characterized only after the peak T cell response. Participants were mostly white British and included more females than males, and it was suggested by the authors that clonal diversity may have been underestimated.

The time point tag for this specimen amounts to: about 28 days (+/-7) after the second vaccine dose. Because spike-specific TCR depth and breadth did not differ between the two schedules, AZD1222 recipients who got a second dose at roughly 4 weeks were pooled with those who got a second dose at roughly 12 weeks. Samples from vaccinated people were obtained from the UK trials COV001 and COV002, which included a single-blind randomized controlled phase 2/3 trial of AZD1222 (ChAdOx1 nCoV-19) in healthy adults. For TCRbeta chain sequencing, PBMC samples from trial participants were taken at day 0 and at day 28 after the second dose. Points on this clone: There is no known antigen for this receptor. Nothing much larger sits one base from this clone, and base qualities are not available.

The CDR3 runs 12 residues from the cysteine to the phenylalanine. Here the CDR3 DNA is all that survives: 36 bases in frame from base 1. V is cut back by 10 bases and J by 4 bases, with 6 bases in the junction unmatched. Taken from the germline V gene, the CDR1 and CDR2 loops are MDHEN and SYDVKM. The CDR3 regions of human TCRbeta chains were analyzed by immunosequencing. On the study's bioinformatics: TCRs in the repertoires were compared against a reference library of SARS-CoV-2-specific TCRs that had been generated with the MIRA antigen-specificity platform. Breadth meant the fraction of unique TCRs that were SARS-CoV-2-associated, whereas depth meant the fraction of total T cells that were SARS-CoV-2-associated. Using the MIRA data, every spike-specific TCR was mapped to the spike region that the TCR reacted to and assigned to either a CD4 or a CD8 class. Log10-transformed breadth and depth values were compared by one-way ANOVA with Sidak's multiple comparisons tests. The table comes from immuneACCESS by way of TCRdb, which keeps in-frame sequences with V and J called. Part of the clones is missing from these tables; in studies checked, under half for an unresolved V gene and the rest for unknown reasons. The DNA was the basis for D and trimming; V, J and clone size are from that table. The sample includes under 150,000 clones, with nearly 95% observed a single time. Approximately 3.8% of the sample is taken by the ten largest.

The rearranged segments are TRBV28 and TRBJ1-2, and TRBD1 matches 7 of the central bases. Sequenced material: peripheral blood, taken 28 days after the second AZD1222 dose. This receptor was taken from an adult who received the AZD1222 COVID-19 vaccine. The CDR3 corresponds to CAIQGESYGYTF. The sequence in DNA is TGTGCCATCCAGGGGGAGAGCTATGGCTACACCTTC.